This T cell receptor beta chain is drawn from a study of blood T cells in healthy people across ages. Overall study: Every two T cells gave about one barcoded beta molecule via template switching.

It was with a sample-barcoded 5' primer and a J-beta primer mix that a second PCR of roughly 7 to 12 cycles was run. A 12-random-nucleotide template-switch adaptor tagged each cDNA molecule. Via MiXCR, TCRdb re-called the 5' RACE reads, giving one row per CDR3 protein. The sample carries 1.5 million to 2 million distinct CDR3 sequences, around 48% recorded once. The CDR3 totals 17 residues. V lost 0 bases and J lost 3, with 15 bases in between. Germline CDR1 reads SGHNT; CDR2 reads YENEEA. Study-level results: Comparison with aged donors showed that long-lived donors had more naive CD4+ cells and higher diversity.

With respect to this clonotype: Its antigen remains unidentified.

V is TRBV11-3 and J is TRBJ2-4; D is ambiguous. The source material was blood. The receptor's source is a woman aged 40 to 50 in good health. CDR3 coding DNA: TGTGCCAGCAGCTTAGATCAGGATGGTTCTGGCAAAAACATTCAGTACTTC. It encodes CASSLDQDGSGKNIQYF.